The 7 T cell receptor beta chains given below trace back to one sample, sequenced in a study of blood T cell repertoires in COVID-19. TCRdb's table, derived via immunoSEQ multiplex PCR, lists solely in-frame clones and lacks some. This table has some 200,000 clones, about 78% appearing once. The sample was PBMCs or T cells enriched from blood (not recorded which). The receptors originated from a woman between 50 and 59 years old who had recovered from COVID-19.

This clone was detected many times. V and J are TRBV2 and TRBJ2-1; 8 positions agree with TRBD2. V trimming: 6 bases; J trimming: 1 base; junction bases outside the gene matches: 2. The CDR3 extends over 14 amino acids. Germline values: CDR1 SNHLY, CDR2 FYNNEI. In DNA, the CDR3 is TGTGCCAGCAGGTCGGGAGGGTCCTACAATGAGCAGTTCTTC. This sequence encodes CASRSGGSYNEQFF.

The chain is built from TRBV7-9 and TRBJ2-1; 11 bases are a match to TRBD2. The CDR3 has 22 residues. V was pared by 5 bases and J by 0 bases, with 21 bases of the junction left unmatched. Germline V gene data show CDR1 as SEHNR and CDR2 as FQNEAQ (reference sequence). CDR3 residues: CASSIEWGKLAGGLSSYNEQFF. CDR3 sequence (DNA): TGTGCCAGCAGCATCGAATGGGGGAAGCTAGCGGGAGGCCTAAGCTCCTACAATGAGCAGTTCTTC. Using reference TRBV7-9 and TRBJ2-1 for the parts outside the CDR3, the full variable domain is DTGVSQNPRHKITKRGQNVTFRCDPISEHNRLYWYRQTLGQGPEFLTYFQNEAQLEKSRLLSDRFSAERPKGSFSTLEIQRTEQGDSAMYLCASSIEWGKLAGGLSSYNEQFFGPGTRLTVL.

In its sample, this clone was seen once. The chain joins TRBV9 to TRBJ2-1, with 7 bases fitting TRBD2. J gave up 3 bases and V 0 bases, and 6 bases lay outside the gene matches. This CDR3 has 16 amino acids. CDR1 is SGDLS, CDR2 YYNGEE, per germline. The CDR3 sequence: CASSVVGREFYNEQFF. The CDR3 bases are TGTGCCAGCAGCGTAGTAGGGCGGGAGTTCTACAATGAGCAGTTCTTC. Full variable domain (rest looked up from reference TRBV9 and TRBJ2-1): DSGVTQTPKHLITATGQRVTLRCSPRSGDLSVYWYQQSLDQGLQFLIQYYNGEERAKGNILERFSAQQFPDLHSELNLSSLELGDSALYFCASSVVGREFYNEQFFGPGTRLTVL.

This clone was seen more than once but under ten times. CDR3 loop: CASSHAKNSPLHF. In DNA, the CDR3 is TGTGCCAGCAGCCACGCGAAGAATTCACCCCTCCACTTT. V is TRBV3-1 (or the pseudogene TRBV3-2) and J is TRBJ1-6; D is ambiguous. The V gene lost 3 bases and the J gene lost 7 bases, with 7 bases spanning the gap. Germline-derived CDR1 and CDR2 are LGHDT and YNNKEL (reference sequence). The CDR3 covers 13 residues.

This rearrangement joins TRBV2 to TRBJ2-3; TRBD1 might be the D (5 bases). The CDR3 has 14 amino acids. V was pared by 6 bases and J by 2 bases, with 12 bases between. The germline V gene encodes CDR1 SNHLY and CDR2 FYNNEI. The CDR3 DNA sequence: TGTGCCAGCAGGGCAGGGTTTGCCACAGATACGCAGTATTTT. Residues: CASRAGFATDTQYF. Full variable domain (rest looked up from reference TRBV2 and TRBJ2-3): EPEVTQTPSHQVTQMGQEVILRCVPISNHLYFYWYRQILGQKVEFLVSFYNNEISEKSEIFDDQFSVERPDGSNFTLKIRSTKLEDSAMYFCASRAGFATDTQYFGPGTRLTVL.

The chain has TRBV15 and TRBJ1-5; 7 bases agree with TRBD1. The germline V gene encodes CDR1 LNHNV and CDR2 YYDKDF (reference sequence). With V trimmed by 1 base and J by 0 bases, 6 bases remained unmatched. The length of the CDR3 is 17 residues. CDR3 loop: CATSRATGQLSNQPQHF. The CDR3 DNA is TGTGCCACCAGCAGAGCTACGGGACAGCTTAGCAATCAGCCCCAGCATTTT.

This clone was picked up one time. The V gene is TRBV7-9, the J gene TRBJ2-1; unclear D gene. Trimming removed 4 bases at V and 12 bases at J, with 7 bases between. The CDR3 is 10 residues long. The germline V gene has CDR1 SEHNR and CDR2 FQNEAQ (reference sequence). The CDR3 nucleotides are TGTGCCAGCAGCTCACGCAGGCAGTTCTTC. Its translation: CASSSRRQFF. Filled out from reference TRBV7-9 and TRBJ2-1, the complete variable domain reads DTGVSQNPRHKITKRGQNVTFRCDPISEHNRLYWYRQTLGQGPEFLTYFQNEAQLEKSRLLSDRFSAERPKGSFSTLEIQRTEQGDSAMYLCASSSRRQFFGPGTRLTVL.